These 15 T cell receptor beta chains were sequenced from one sample in a study of control samples from healthy donors and cancer patients. The data were produced by immunoSEQ multiplex PCR, yet TCRdb's version contains in-frame clones alone and is incomplete. Of about 180,000 clones in the sample, about 92% were seen once. What was sequenced was blood. Receptor source: a man under 40 in good health.

The chain combines TRBV15 with TRBJ2-7, with 7 nucleotides matching TRBD2. The junction had 5 bases not matched to a gene; V was cut back by 0 bases and J by 3 bases. Germline-derived CDR1 and CDR2 are LNHNV and YYDKDF (reference sequence). This CDR3 is built from 15 residues. The chain's CDR3 is CATSRERLADYEQYF. CDR3 in DNA: TGTGCCACCAGCAGAGAGAGACTAGCAGACTACGAGCAGTACTTC.

The chain employs TRBV9 and TRBJ2-3, with TRBD2 as a possible D gene (5 bases). Trimming cost V 0 bases and J 4 bases, with 6 bases left between them. Germline V gives CDR1 SGDLS, CDR2 YYNGEE. The CDR3 covers 13 residues. For the CDR3, the DNA is TGTGCCAGCAGCGTAGGAGGGTCAGATACGCAGTATTTT. Encoded protein: CASSVGGSDTQYF.

The chain has TRBV5-4 and TRBJ1-2; 10 bases line up with TRBD1. Trimming removed 3 bases from V and 2 bases from J; junction bases left unmatched: 1. The CDR3 loop spans 14 amino acids. Germline V gives CDR1 SGHNT, CDR2 YYREEE (reference sequence). CDR3 sequence reads: CASSWGQGNYGYTF. DNA for the CDR3: TGTGCCAGCAGCTGGGGACAGGGGAACTATGGCTACACCTTC.

The gene calls are TRBV3-1 (or the pseudogene TRBV3-2) and TRBJ2-2; 7 nucleotides line up with TRBD1. V was pared by 4 bases and J by 1 base, with 3 bases of the junction left unmatched. The germline V gene encodes CDR1 LGHDT and CDR2 YNNKEL (reference sequence). This CDR3 contains 15 residues. The CDR3 sequence: CASSLWTGNTGELFF. CDR3 coding DNA: TGTGCCAGCAGCCTGTGGACAGGGAACACCGGGGAGCTGTTTTTT.

The table lists this clone with a count of one. The chain joins TRBV9 to TRBJ1-1, with D perhaps matching TRBD1 (6 bases). Germline lookup yields CDR1 SGDLS and CDR2 YYNGEE. Trimming pared 3 bases from V and 0 bases from J, leaving 12 bases between. The CDR3 is 15 residues long. The CDR3: CASSETGGVNTEAFF. CDR3 DNA sequence: TGTGCCAGCAGCGAGACAGGTGGGGTGAACACTGAAGCTTTCTTT.

V is TRBV9 and J is TRBJ2-4; D may be TRBD1 (6 bases). Trimming removed 4 bases from V and 5 bases from J, with 16 bases in between. This CDR3 is built from 15 residues. CDR1 is SGDLS and CDR2 is YYNGEE in the germline V gene. The CDR3 nucleotides read TGTGCCAGCAGCCTGACAGGTTATTCTGAAAACATTCAGTACTTC. This translates into CASSLTGYSENIQYF.

The V call is TRBV7-2, the J call TRBJ1-4; the D gene is possibly TRBD1 (5 bases). CDR3 length equals 15 residues. Germline-derived CDR1 and CDR2 are SGHTA and FQGNSA. V lost 4 bases and J 4 bases, leaving 13 bases between the germline ends. CDR3 residues: CASSSTDRNNEKLFF. The CDR3 DNA reads as TGTGCCAGCAGCTCGACCGACAGAAATAATGAAAAACTGTTTTTT. Full variable domain (outside the CDR3, taken from reference TRBV7-2 and TRBJ1-4): GAGVSQSPSNKVTEKGKDVELRCDPISGHTALYWYRQSLGQGLEFLIYFQGNSAPDKSGLPSDRFSAERTGGSVSTLTIQRTQQEDSAVYLCASSSTDRNNEKLFFGSGTQLSVL.

This clone is a singleton in its sample. The V and J genes are TRBV5-4 and TRBJ2-1; D gene uncertain. The CDR3 spans 14 residues. Germline V gene data show CDR1 as SGHNT and CDR2 as YYREEE (reference sequence). Trimming took off 2 bases at V and 7 bases at J, with 13 bases between the two ends. CDR3 nucleotides: TGTGCCAGCAGCTTTGGTGCCCAGACGAATGAGCAGTTCTTC. Translating it yields CASSFGAQTNEQFF.

The V gene is TRBV19, the J gene TRBJ1-5; D might be TRBD1 (6 bases). Trimming took off 5 bases at V and 5 bases at J, with 19 bases between the two ends. The CDR3 is 16 amino acids. The germline V gene has CDR1 LNHDA and CDR2 SQIVND (reference sequence). The CDR3 loop is CASSSPREGGYQPQHF. The CDR3 DNA sequence: TGTGCCAGTAGTTCCCCCAGGGAAGGGGGGTATCAGCCCCAGCATTTT.

The V call is TRBV6-5, the J call TRBJ2-5; D possibly corresponds to TRBD1 (6 bases). Germline assignment: CDR1 MNHEY and CDR2 SVGAGI. The CDR3 extends over 15 amino acids. V was clipped by 6 bases and J by 5 bases, with 19 bases between them. The CDR3 coding sequence is TGTGCCAGCAGGCGGACAGAGACCGGTCGGGAGACCCAGTACTTC. Translating it yields CASRRTETGRETQYF.

The chain carries TRBV14 and TRBJ1-1; possible D gene TRBD1, 5 bases. V dropped 1 base and J dropped 4 bases, with 13 bases sitting between them. CDR3 length: 15 amino acids. CDR1 and CDR2 (germline): SGHDN, FVKESK. CDR3: CASSQVGGDRTEAFF. CDR3 DNA: TGTGCCAGCAGCCAAGTAGGAGGGGATCGCACTGAAGCTTTCTTT. Together with reference TRBV14 and TRBJ1-1, the CDR3 gives the full variable domain: EAGVTQFPSHSVIEKGQTVTLRCDPISGHDNLYWYRRVMGKEIKFLLHFVKESKQDESGMPNNRFLAERTGGTYSTLKVQPAELEDSGVYFCASSQVGGDRTEAFFGQGTRLTVV.

This sequence joins TRBV18 and TRBJ1-1; no clear D. The germline gives CDR1 KGHSH, CDR2 LQKENI. V was clipped by 2 bases and J by 8 bases, with 9 bases between them. This CDR3 is 12 amino acids long. CDR3 coding DNA: TGTGCCAGCTCACCAAGAACAGACGAAGCTTTCTTT. Encoded protein: CASSPRTDEAFF.

Concerning this clone itself: In the same sample, other DNA sequences code for this CDR3. The chain is built from TRBV2 and TRBJ1-4; perhaps TRBD1 as D (5 bases). Trimming removed 4 bases at V and 0 bases at J, with 6 bases between. Germline values: CDR1 SNHLY, CDR2 FYNNEI. The CDR3 spans 14 residues. The CDR3 coding sequence is TGTGCCAGCAGTGTGGGGCCAACTAATGAAAAACTGTTTTTT. Translation gives CASSVGPTNEKLFF.

This clone was seen once. The chain joins TRBV5-8 to TRBJ2-7; tentative D call: TRBD2 (5 bases). The CDR3 runs 11 residues. In germline, CDR1 is SGHTS, CDR2 YDEGEE. Between the trimmed V and J ends, which lost 1 base and 7 bases, there was a span of 6 bases. CDR3 coding DNA: TGTGCCAGCAGCTTGCGGGGAGAGCAGTACTTC. Translation: CASSLRGEQYF.

This chain connects TRBV5-1 to TRBJ2-7; perhaps TRBD2 as D (5 bases). V was clipped by 0 bases and J by 3 bases, with 10 bases between them. Per the germline V gene, CDR1 is SGHRS and CDR2 is YFSETQ. This CDR3 has 14 residues. CDR3 loop: CASSLGPGSYEQYF. The CDR3 coding sequence is TGCGCCAGCAGCTTGGGTCCGGGAAGCTACGAGCAGTACTTC.